The present T cell receptor (beta chain) was sequenced within a study of blood T cell repertoires in COVID-19. In the study overall: Specimens from acute and convalescent COVID-19 originated in the United States, Italy and Spain. PBMCs, B-cell-depleted T cells, or T cells provided the cDNA or gDNA that made up the material.

The germline V and J ends were trimmed by 7 bases and 1 base, with 10 bases remaining between them. The length of the CDR3 is 13 residues. Germline V lookup: CDR1 SNHLY, CDR2 FYNNEI. The authors' processing: Researchers report that nucleated cell counts were estimated from reference gene primer amplification. The assay was immunoSEQ multiplex PCR, and TCRdb's table has in-frame clones only and misses some. D and trimming come from the DNA, and the V and J calls and clone size come from that table. This sample has 150,000 to 200,000 clones; more than 85% occur once, and the top ten carry roughly 0.56%.

The receptor's source is a man in his fifties or sixties with acute or convalescent COVID-19. This chain connects TRBV2 to TRBJ1-1; possible D gene TRBD1, 6 bases. Material: peripheral blood. The CDR3 nucleotides are TGTGCCAGCAAGGGGGATCGGAACACTGAAGCTTTCTTT. This sequence encodes CASKGDRNTEAFF.